The rows below give T cell receptor beta chains drawn from one sample of a study of blood T cell repertoires in COVID-19. The method was immunoSEQ multiplex PCR; TCRdb's version includes in-frame clones alone and lacks a portion of them. The table records some 62,000 clones, roughly nine tenths of them present only once. The sample consisted of peripheral blood. The receptor set was obtained from an older woman with COVID-19, enrolled during active disease. The CDR3 runs from the conserved cysteine through the conserved F or W. The order of the fields is D gene, J gene, V gene, clone size, CDR3 DNA, CDR3 protein. The D gene is left open where the match is weak. Clone size is stated in some rows and not others, as once, few, many or a class when expanded.

TRBD2 | TRBJ2-1 | TRBV10-3 | few | TGTGCCACCCACGGGGGGGAAACCTACAATGAGCAGTTCTTC | CATHGGETYNEQFF
TRBD2 | TRBJ2-4 | TRBV18 | - | TGTGCCAGCTCAGGTACCCGACTAGCGGGATTTAACATTCAGTACTTC | CASSGTRLAGFNIQYF
- | TRBJ2-1 | TRBV5-4 | few | TGTGCCAGCAGCTTAGTCTTTGGGGCGACGAAGCAGTTCTTC | CASSLVFGATKQFF
TRBD1 | TRBJ2-7 | TRBV6-5 | few | TGTGCCAGCAAACGGACAGGGGTCGAGCAGTACTTC | CASKRTGVEQYF
TRBD2 | TRBJ2-7 | TRBV27 | - | TGTGCCAGCAGCCGCGGGGAGGGGCTCGAGCAGTACTTC | CASSRGEGLEQYF
TRBD1 | TRBJ1-2 | TRBV6-8 | once | TGTGCCAGCACCAGGACAGGGGGATATGGCTACACCTTC | CASTRTGGYGYTF
- | TRBJ2-7 | TRBV6-1 | few | TGTGCCAGCAGTGAAGGTGGCTTCAGGATTAGTTTTTACGAGCAGTACTTC | CASSEGGFRISFYEQYF
TRBD1 | TRBJ1-2 | TRBV28 | - | TGTGCCAGCAGTACCACAGGGGGCGTTGGCTATGGCTACACCTTC | CASSTTGGVGYGYTF
- | TRBJ1-6 | TRBV5-6 | - | TGTGCCAGCAGCTTGGGTGTCTCTTTAGGGGATTCACCCCTCCACTTT | CASSLGVSLGDSPLHF
TRBD2 | TRBJ2-7 | TRBV27 | once | TGTGCCAGCAGACGGAGCGGGAGCTCCTACGAGCAGTACTTC | CASRRSGSSYEQYF
- | TRBJ2-3 | TRBV7-3 | - | TGTGCCAGCAGCTTAAACCCCGCCTACACAGATACGCAGTATTTT | CASSLNPAYTDTQYF
- | TRBJ1-4 | TRBV6-5 | - | TGTGCCAGCATCGGGGAATACTCTAATGAAAAACTGTTTTTT | CASIGEYSNEKLFF
TRBD1 | TRBJ2-7 | TRBV25-1 | - | TGTGCCAGCAGTGAGGACAGGCTTATGGGCGAGCAGTACTTC | CASSEDRLMGEQYF
TRBD2 | TRBJ2-7 | TRBV7-2 | once | TGTGCCAGCAGCCCGCAGACTAGCGTCGCCTACGAGCAGTACTTC | CASSPQTSVAYEQYF
- | TRBJ1-2 | TRBV7-2 | - | TGTGCCAGCAGCTTAGGAGGCGGAAACTATGGCTACACCTTC | CASSLGGGNYGYTF
TRBD1 | TRBJ1-1 | TRBV5-1 | - | TGCGCCAGCAGCTTGGGCGCAGGGGGCACGAACACTGAAGCTTTCTTT | CASSLGAGGTNTEAFF
- | TRBJ1-3 | TRBV30 | - | TGTGCCTGGAGTGTCGGCAGGGTCACGTCTGGAAACACCATATATTTT | CAWSVGRVTSGNTIYF
TRBD2 | TRBJ2-1 | TRBV10-1 | - | TGCGCCAGCAGAAGGGGACTAGCGGAGACGGATGAGCAGTTCTTC | CASRRGLAETDEQFF
TRBD1 | TRBJ1-3 | TRBV3-1/TRBV3-2 | - | TGTGCCAGCAGCCAAGGACAGGGGGCCGGAAACACCATATATTTT | CASSQGQGAGNTIYF
- | TRBJ1-4 | TRBV9 | - | TGTGCCAGCAGCGTAGACAGTGCCAATGAAAAACTGTTTTTT | CASSVDSANEKLFF
- | TRBJ1-3 | TRBV27 | - | TGTGCCAGCAGTCGGCAGGCTTACTCTGGAAACACCATATATTTT | CASSRQAYSGNTIYF
TRBD2 | TRBJ2-3 | TRBV9 | - | TGTGCCAGCAGCGGGGGAGTAGCGGGTATCACAGATACGCAGTATTTT | CASSGGVAGITDTQYF
TRBD1 | TRBJ2-5 | TRBV7-2 | - | TGTGCCAGCAGCATCTCGACAGGGGGCCAAGAGACCCAGTACTTC | CASSISTGGQETQYF
- | TRBJ1-6 | TRBV19 | - | TGTGCCAGTAGTATGACAGTGGTCGGCTCACCCCTCCACTTT | CASSMTVVGSPLHF
- | TRBJ2-1 | TRBV7-2 | - | TGTGCCAGCAGCTTAGACCCCCGGAGTCAGTTCTTC | CASSLDPRSQFF
TRBD1 | TRBJ2-7 | TRBV5-4 | once | TGTGCCAGCAGCTTGTCGGGACAGGGGTTCGAGCAGTACTTC | CASSLSGQGFEQYF
TRBD1 | TRBJ1-1 | TRBV27 | once | TGTGCCAGCAGTTTACCCCGGGACAGGGTCCACCTGAACACTGAAGCTTTCTTT | CASSLPRDRVHLNTEAFF
- | TRBJ2-5 | TRBV7-2 | - | TGTGCCAGCAGCTTAGACCCCAGGCAAGAGACCCAGTACTTC | CASSLDPRQETQYF
- | TRBJ2-7 | TRBV6-2/TRBV6-3 | - | TGTGCCAGCAGTACCCCGCGACAGGCAACCTCAACGAGCGAGCAGTACTTC | CASSTPRQATSTSEQYF
- | TRBJ2-7 | TRBV27 | - | TGTGCCAGCAGTCCCCAGGGAGGTACCTCCTACGAGCAGTACTTC | CASSPQGGTSYEQYF
TRBD1 | TRBJ2-7 | TRBV5-5 | - | TGTGCCAGCAACCGTCAGGACAGGGTAACCTACGAGCAGTACTTC | CASNRQDRVTYEQYF
- | TRBJ2-1 | TRBV7-3 | - | TGTGCCAGCAGCTTAGAAAGGAGGGCGTTCAATGAGCAGTTCTTC | CASSLERRAFNEQFF
TRBD1 | TRBJ2-5 | TRBV7-2 | - | TGTGCCAGCAGCTTAAGGACAGGGGGTTACCAAGAGACCCAGTACTTC | CASSLRTGGYQETQYF
- | TRBJ2-1 | TRBV19 | - | TGTGCCAGTAGTATTGGGGCTGAGCAGTTCTTC | CASSIGAEQFF
- | TRBJ2-3 | TRBV11-3 | - | TGTGCCAGCAGCTTAGGGCGGGGAAATACGCAGTATTTT | CASSLGRGNTQYF
- | TRBJ1-1 | TRBV7-9 | - | TGTGCCAGCAGCCCGACGACGGGGGGAGGGACTGAAGCTTTCTTT | CASSPTTGGGTEAFF
TRBD2 | TRBJ2-1 | TRBV5-1 | - | TGCGCCAGCAGCTGGAGACTAGCGCCGAGCTCCTACAATGAGCAGTTCTTC | CASSWRLAPSSYNEQFF